The present entry profiles one T cell receptor beta chain with its context. This entry is derived from a study of neoadjuvant anti-PD-1 for oral cavity cancer. With 5 bases clipped from V and 1 base from J, the junction kept 5 bases outside the gene matches. Germline-derived CDR1 and CDR2 are SGHTA and FQGNSA. The CDR3 spans 16 residues. Time point reported: after neoadjuvant nivolumab, at surgical resection. Here immunoSEQ multiplex PCR was the method, and the copy in TCRdb shows in-frame clones only, minus some. The repertoire holds around 32,000 clones, with 80% as singletons. The sequencing here drew on PBMCs, taken after nivolumab (anti-PD-1) treatment. J is TRBJ2-5 and V is TRBV7-2; 12 nucleotides align to TRBD2. This TCR came from a person aged 40-85 years with oral cavity squamous cell carcinoma. The CDR3 DNA sequence: TGTGCCAGCAGCAGTTCTAGCGGGGGGGTCCAAGAGACCCAGTACTTC. Translated, it gives CASSSSSGGVQETQYF.